This T cell receptor (beta chain) was captured by sequencing in a study of blood T cell repertoires in COVID-19. Background on the study: Sites across the United States, Italy and Spain contributed samples from acute and convalescent COVID-19. Sources were T cells, B-cell-depleted T cells, or PBMCs; the material itself was cDNA or gDNA.

In the original analysis: Amplification of reference gene primers provided the estimated nucleated cell counts. Method: immunoSEQ multiplex PCR; TCRdb's copy keeps in-frame clones and lacks some. Clone size and V and J calls were adopted from that table, with D and trimming inferred from the DNA. The sample has approximately 130,000 clones, around 80% seen once. The CDR3 runs 14 residues. Germline V gene data show CDR1 as MNHEY and CDR2 as SVGAGI. Between the trimmed V and J ends, which lost 4 bases and 7 bases, there was a span of 14 bases. V is TRBV6-5 and J is TRBJ1-5; maybe TRBD1 (6 bases). Sequenced input: peripheral blood. The receptor was derived from a human donor in a cohort sampled during active COVID-19. The CDR3 loop is CASSLGQNAQPQHF. DNA of the CDR3: TGTGCCAGCAGTTTAGGACAGAATGCCCAGCCCCAGCATTTT.